These T cell receptor beta chains were read from a single sample in a study of cytomegalovirus exposure and HLA in healthy donors. Only in-frame clones appear in the TCRdb table, and some are missing; sequencing was by immunoSEQ multiplex PCR. The data contain approximately 170,000 clones, more than 60% of them seen just once; the ten biggest clones take up approximately 6.8%. The sequenced sample was PBMCs. All receptors derive from a woman aged 40 to 50 in good health and CMV-seropositive. CDR3s include the opening cysteine and the closing phenylalanine or tryptophan. The order of the fields is clone size, V gene, D gene, J gene, CDR3 protein, CDR3 DNA. A D gene is named only where the DNA matches it firmly. A row's size may be missing; if present it is once, few, many or a size class.

abundance: few; v_gene: TRBV5-1; d_gene: -; j_gene: TRBJ2-2; CDR3aa: CASSLDSQRGGELFF; CDR3nt: TGCGCCAGCAGCCTCGACAGCCAACGTGGCGGGGAGCTGTTTTTT
abundance: -; v_gene: TRBV7-6; d_gene: -; j_gene: TRBJ2-1; CDR3aa: CASSFGINDGYNEQFF; CDR3nt: TGTGCCAGCAGCTTCGGGATCAACGACGGGTACAATGAGCAGTTCTTC
abundance: -; v_gene: TRBV9; d_gene: -; j_gene: TRBJ1-3; CDR3aa: CASSVVPGENTIYF; CDR3nt: TGTGCCAGCAGCGTAGTTCCAGGGGAAAACACCATATACTTT
abundance: -; v_gene: TRBV11-2; d_gene: -; j_gene: TRBJ1-3; CDR3aa: CARWERPGNTIYF; CDR3nt: TGTGCCCGGTGGGAGCGGCCTGGAAACACCATATATTTT
abundance: -; v_gene: TRBV30; d_gene: TRBD1; j_gene: TRBJ2-3; CDR3aa: CAWSGQGPSTDTQYF; CDR3nt: TGTGCCTGGAGTGGACAGGGGCCTAGCACAGATACGCAGTATTTT
abundance: -; v_gene: TRBV6-1; d_gene: TRBD2; j_gene: TRBJ2-1; CDR3aa: CASSEVVGGSISYNEQFF; CDR3nt: TGTGCCAGCAGTGAAGTTGTCGGGGGGTCGATCTCCTACAATGAGCAGTTCTTC
abundance: -; v_gene: TRBV5-1; d_gene: -; j_gene: TRBJ2-1; CDR3aa: CASSLTTNEQFF; CDR3nt: TGCGCCAGCAGCTTGACAACGAATGAGCAGTTCTTC
abundance: once; v_gene: TRBV6-6; d_gene: -; j_gene: TRBJ1-3; CDR3aa: CASSPYLDSSGNTIYF; CDR3nt: TGTGCCAGCAGTCCCTACCTAGACAGCTCTGGAAACACCATATATTTT
abundance: -; v_gene: TRBV27; d_gene: TRBD2; j_gene: TRBJ2-3; CDR3aa: CASRKAGKVTDTQYF; CDR3nt: TGTGCCAGCAGGAAAGCGGGGAAGGTGACAGATACGCAGTATTTT
abundance: -; v_gene: TRBV7-9; d_gene: TRBD1; j_gene: TRBJ1-2; CDR3aa: CASSHGQDLPNYGYTF; CDR3nt: TGTGCCAGCAGCCATGGACAGGATCTCCCCAACTATGGCTACACCTTC
abundance: -; v_gene: TRBV4-2; d_gene: TRBD2; j_gene: TRBJ2-1; CDR3aa: CASSQDFRGLDNEQFF; CDR3nt: TGTGCCAGCAGCCAAGATTTTCGGGGACTAGACAATGAGCAGTTCTTC
abundance: -; v_gene: TRBV19; d_gene: -; j_gene: TRBJ1-5; CDR3aa: CASSITVQPQHF; CDR3nt: TGTGCCAGTAGTATTACGGTTCAGCCCCAGCATTTT
abundance: -; v_gene: TRBV7-9; d_gene: -; j_gene: TRBJ2-7; CDR3aa: CASSLYIGATYEQYF; CDR3nt: TGTGCCAGCAGCTTATATATAGGGGCCACCTACGAGCAGTACTTC
abundance: once; v_gene: TRBV7-6; d_gene: TRBD2; j_gene: TRBJ2-7; CDR3aa: CASSLGGGNSYEQYF; CDR3nt: TGTGCCAGCAGCTTAGGGGGAGGGAACTCCTACGAGCAGTACTTC
abundance: -; v_gene: TRBV18; d_gene: -; j_gene: TRBJ2-3; CDR3aa: CASSPTSLPADTQYF; CDR3nt: TGTGCCAGCTCACCTACTAGTCTTCCGGCAGATACGCAGTATTTT
abundance: few; v_gene: TRBV5-1; d_gene: -; j_gene: TRBJ1-2; CDR3aa: CASSFKQDYGYTF; CDR3nt: TGCGCCAGCAGCTTCAAGCAAGACTATGGCTACACCTTC
abundance: -; v_gene: TRBV7-9; d_gene: -; j_gene: TRBJ2-2; CDR3aa: CSSSTRDTPNTGELFF; CDR3nt: TGTTCCAGCAGCACACGGGACACCCCGAACACCGGGGAGCTGTTTTTT
abundance: -; v_gene: TRBV18; d_gene: TRBD1; j_gene: TRBJ2-5; CDR3aa: CASSPSVVGQGAKEQYF; CDR3nt: TGTGCCAGCTCACCATCGGTTGTGGGGCAGGGGGCGAAAGAGCAGTACTTC
abundance: -; v_gene: TRBV7-9; d_gene: -; j_gene: TRBJ1-1; CDR3aa: CASSYTPGGDNTEAFF; CDR3nt: TGTGCCAGCAGTTATACCCCGGGAGGGGATAACACTGAAGCTTTCTTT
abundance: -; v_gene: TRBV5-1; d_gene: TRBD2; j_gene: TRBJ2-7; CDR3aa: CASSSLAGFSYEQYF; CDR3nt: TGCGCCAGCAGCTCACTAGCGGGATTTTCCTACGAGCAGTACTTC
abundance: -; v_gene: TRBV5-1; d_gene: -; j_gene: TRBJ1-2; CDR3aa: CASSLAPTNYGYTF; CDR3nt: TGCGCCAGCAGCTTGGCCCCAACTAACTATGGCTACACCTTC
abundance: -; v_gene: TRBV2; d_gene: TRBD2; j_gene: TRBJ2-5; CDR3aa: CASSRAGAEKTQYF; CDR3nt: TGTGCCAGCAGTAGAGCGGGGGCAGAAAAGACCCAGTACTTC
abundance: -; v_gene: TRBV11-1; d_gene: -; j_gene: TRBJ1-1; CDR3aa: CASSFRTTGEAFF; CDR3nt: TGTGCCAGCAGCTTTCGAACGACTGGTGAAGCTTTCTTT
abundance: -; v_gene: TRBV6-1; d_gene: -; j_gene: TRBJ2-1; CDR3aa: CASTGGPNEQFF; CDR3nt: TGTGCCAGCACCGGGGGACCGAATGAGCAGTTCTTC
abundance: -; v_gene: TRBV6-1; d_gene: -; j_gene: TRBJ1-3; CDR3aa: CASSRGGAGNTIYF; CDR3nt: TGTGCCAGCAGCAGAGGGGGAGCTGGAAACACCATATATTTT
abundance: -; v_gene: TRBV11-2; d_gene: TRBD1; j_gene: TRBJ1-4; CDR3aa: CASSPAGQGREKLFF; CDR3nt: TGTGCCAGCAGCCCAGCCGGACAGGGTAGGGAAAAACTGTTTTTT
abundance: once; v_gene: TRBV30; d_gene: TRBD2; j_gene: TRBJ2-1; CDR3aa: CAWGAGSGVEQFF; CDR3nt: TGTGCCTGGGGGGCGGGTAGCGGGGTAGAGCAGTTCTTC
abundance: once; v_gene: TRBV5-1; d_gene: -; j_gene: TRBJ2-7; CDR3aa: CASSSQSYEQYF; CDR3nt: TGCGCCAGCAGCTCCCAGTCCTACGAGCAGTACTTC
abundance: -; v_gene: TRBV2; d_gene: -; j_gene: TRBJ2-3; CDR3aa: CASSVTSRPTDTQYF; CDR3nt: TGTGCCAGCAGTGTAACCTCGCGGCCCACAGATACGCAGTATTTT
abundance: -; v_gene: TRBV5-1; d_gene: -; j_gene: TRBJ1-2; CDR3aa: CASSLDRNYGYTF; CDR3nt: TGCGCCAGCAGCTTGGACAGGAACTATGGCTACACCTTC
abundance: -; v_gene: TRBV7-2; d_gene: -; j_gene: TRBJ1-1; CDR3aa: CASRGQRGTEAFF; CDR3nt: TGTGCCAGCAGAGGTCAAAGGGGCACTGAAGCTTTCTTT
abundance: -; v_gene: TRBV7-7; d_gene: TRBD1; j_gene: TRBJ1-4; CDR3aa: CASSLGTGSKGEKLFF; CDR3nt: TGTGCCAGCAGCTTAGGGACAGGGTCGAAGGGGGAAAAACTGTTTTTT
abundance: -; v_gene: TRBV6-1; d_gene: -; j_gene: TRBJ1-5; CDR3aa: CASSASGVQPQHF; CDR3nt: TGTGCCAGCAGTGCGTCAGGGGTTCAGCCCCAGCATTTT
abundance: few; v_gene: TRBV11-3; d_gene: -; j_gene: TRBJ2-7; CDR3aa: CASSFGESYEQYF; CDR3nt: TGTGCCAGCAGCTTCGGAGAGTCCTACGAGCAGTACTTC
abundance: -; v_gene: TRBV7-9; d_gene: -; j_gene: TRBJ1-5; CDR3aa: CASSLSGAKEGNQPQHF; CDR3nt: TGTGCCAGCAGCTTATCCGGGGCCAAGGAGGGGAATCAGCCCCAGCATTTT
abundance: -; v_gene: TRBV25-1; d_gene: TRBD1; j_gene: TRBJ1-4; CDR3aa: CARGLPGTGARCGEKLFF; CDR3nt: TGTGCCCGAGGGTTACCCGGGACAGGGGCGCGGTGTGGTGAAAAACTGTTTTTT
abundance: -; v_gene: TRBV28; d_gene: -; j_gene: TRBJ1-2; CDR3aa: CASSLLIRGEGYTF; CDR3nt: TGTGCCAGCAGTTTATTAATTCGGGGGGAGGGCTACACCTTC
abundance: -; v_gene: TRBV10-3; d_gene: -; j_gene: TRBJ1-1; CDR3aa: CAISVRQQDTEAFF; CDR3nt: TGTGCCATCAGTGTGCGACAGCAAGACACTGAAGCTTTCTTT
abundance: -; v_gene: TRBV7-8; d_gene: -; j_gene: TRBJ2-6; CDR3aa: CASSIGGRGRTGANVLTF; CDR3nt: TGTGCCAGCAGTATAGGGGGCCGGGGGCGGACTGGGGCCAACGTCCTGACTTTC
abundance: -; v_gene: TRBV4-2; d_gene: -; j_gene: TRBJ1-5; CDR3aa: CASSQGRVNQPQHF; CDR3nt: TGTGCCAGCAGCCAAGGGAGGGTAAATCAGCCCCAGCATTTT
abundance: -; v_gene: TRBV7-6; d_gene: TRBD2; j_gene: TRBJ2-7; CDR3aa: CASSLGIGGAGEQYF; CDR3nt: TGTGCCAGCAGCTTAGGAATCGGGGGGGCCGGCGAGCAGTACTTC
abundance: -; v_gene: TRBV21-1; d_gene: -; j_gene: TRBJ1-5; CDR3aa: CASSKRSETSNQPQHF; CDR3nt: TGTGCCAGCAGCAAAAGGTCGGAGACTAGCAATCAGCCCCAGCATTTT
abundance: -; v_gene: TRBV28; d_gene: TRBD1; j_gene: TRBJ1-2; CDR3aa: CATVTGRVYGYTF; CDR3nt: TGTGCCACCGTGACAGGGCGTGTATATGGCTACACCTTC
abundance: -; v_gene: TRBV27; d_gene: -; j_gene: TRBJ1-4; CDR3aa: CASSLAPRQAGNEKLFF; CDR3nt: TGTGCCAGCAGTTTAGCCCCCAGACAGGCGGGCAATGAAAAACTGTTTTTT
abundance: many; v_gene: TRBV4-1; d_gene: TRBD2; j_gene: TRBJ2-1; CDR3aa: CASSHPGGASYNEQFF; CDR3nt: TGCGCCAGCAGCCACCCCGGGGGGGCCTCCTACAATGAGCAGTTCTTC
abundance: few; v_gene: TRBV28; d_gene: -; j_gene: TRBJ1-2; CDR3aa: CASSLQNYGYTF; CDR3nt: TGTGCCAGCAGTCTACAGAACTATGGCTACACCTTC
abundance: -; v_gene: TRBV4-1; d_gene: -; j_gene: TRBJ1-2; CDR3aa: CASSHSSASFYGYTF; CDR3nt: TGCGCCAGCAGCCACTCGAGCGCCAGCTTCTATGGCTACACCTTC
abundance: -; v_gene: TRBV5-4; d_gene: TRBD2; j_gene: TRBJ2-5; CDR3aa: CASSSGGTNLQETQYF; CDR3nt: TGTGCCAGCAGCTCGGGAGGGACTAACCTCCAAGAGACCCAGTACTTC
abundance: -; v_gene: TRBV10-3; d_gene: TRBD1; j_gene: TRBJ2-2; CDR3aa: CAISESWDRGTGELFF; CDR3nt: TGTGCCATCAGTGAGTCATGGGACAGGGGAACCGGGGAGCTGTTTTTT
abundance: -; v_gene: TRBV13; d_gene: -; j_gene: TRBJ2-1; CDR3aa: CASSLVRGDEQFF; CDR3nt: TGTGCCAGCAGCTTAGTCAGGGGGGATGAGCAGTTCTTC
abundance: -; v_gene: TRBV25-1; d_gene: TRBD1; j_gene: TRBJ1-4; CDR3aa: CASSEDRGHEKLFF; CDR3nt: TGTGCCAGCAGTGAAGACAGGGGGCATGAAAAACTGTTTTTT
abundance: few; v_gene: TRBV7-6; d_gene: -; j_gene: TRBJ1-1; CDR3aa: CASSLGLGQNTEAFF; CDR3nt: TGTGCCAGCAGCCTGGGGCTCGGTCAGAACACTGAAGCTTTCTTT
abundance: -; v_gene: TRBV5-4; d_gene: -; j_gene: TRBJ1-6; CDR3aa: CASSFTGNSPLHF; CDR3nt: TGTGCCAGCAGCTTTACAGGGAATTCACCCCTCCACTTT
abundance: -; v_gene: TRBV5-1; d_gene: -; j_gene: TRBJ2-5; CDR3aa: CASKKDTTEGTQYF; CDR3nt: TGCGCCAGCAAAAAGGACACGACCGAAGGGACCCAGTACTTC
abundance: -; v_gene: TRBV23-1; d_gene: TRBD2; j_gene: TRBJ2-7; CDR3aa: CASSQAQGGTFGLAGISYEQYF; CDR3nt: TGCGCCAGCAGTCAAGCACAGGGGGGGACCTTCGGACTAGCGGGGATCTCCTACGAGCAGTACTTC